The text below deals with one T cell receptor beta chain. The sample belongs to a study of control samples from healthy donors and cancer patients. Clones were sequenced by immunoSEQ multiplex PCR, and TCRdb holds only the in-frame ones, with some missing. The sample shows 100,000 to 150,000 clones, less than 90% of them seen only once. With 4 bases removed from V and 1 base from J, the gap between germline ends came to 8 bases. Germline-derived CDR1 and CDR2 are MNHEY and SMNVEV (reference sequence). This CDR3 spans 13 amino acids. The specimen sequenced was blood. The J gene is TRBJ2-7, the V gene TRBV27, with a weak D call TRBD1 (6 bases). This clonotype originated in a man between 18 and 29 years old in good health. CDR3: CASSWGQSYEQYF. CDR3 sequence (DNA): TGTGCCAGCAGTTGGGGGCAGTCCTACGAGCAGTACTTC.